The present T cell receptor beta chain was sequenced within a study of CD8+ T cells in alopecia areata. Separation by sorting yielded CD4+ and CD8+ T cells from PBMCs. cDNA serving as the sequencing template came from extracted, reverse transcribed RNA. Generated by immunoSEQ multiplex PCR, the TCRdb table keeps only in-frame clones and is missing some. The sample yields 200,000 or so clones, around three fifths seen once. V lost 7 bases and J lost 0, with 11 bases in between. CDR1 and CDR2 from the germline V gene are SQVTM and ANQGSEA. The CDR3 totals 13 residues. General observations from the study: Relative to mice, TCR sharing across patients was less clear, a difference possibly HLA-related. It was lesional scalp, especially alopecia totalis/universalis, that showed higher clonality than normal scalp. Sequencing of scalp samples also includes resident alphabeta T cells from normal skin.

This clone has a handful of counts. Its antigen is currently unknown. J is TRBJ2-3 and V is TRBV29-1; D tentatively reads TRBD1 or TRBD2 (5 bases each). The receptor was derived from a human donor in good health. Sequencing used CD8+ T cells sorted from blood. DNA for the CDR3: TGCAGCGCCTGGGACGGCAGCACAGATACGCAGTATTTT. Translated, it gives CSAWDGSTDTQYF.